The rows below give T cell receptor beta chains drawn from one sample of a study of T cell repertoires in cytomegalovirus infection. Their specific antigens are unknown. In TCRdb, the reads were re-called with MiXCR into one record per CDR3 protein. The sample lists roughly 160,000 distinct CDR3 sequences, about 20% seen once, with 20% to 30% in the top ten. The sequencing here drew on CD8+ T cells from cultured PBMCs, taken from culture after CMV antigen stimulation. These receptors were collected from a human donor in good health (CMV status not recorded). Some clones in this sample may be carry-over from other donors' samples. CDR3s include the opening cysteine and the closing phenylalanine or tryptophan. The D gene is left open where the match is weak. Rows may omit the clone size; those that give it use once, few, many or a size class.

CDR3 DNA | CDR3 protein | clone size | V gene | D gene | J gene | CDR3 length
TGTGCCATCAGTGAGTCGGTGACAGGGCGGCAGCCCCAGCATTTT | CAISESVTGRQPQHF | . | TRBV10-3 | TRBD1 | TRBJ1-5 | 15
TGTGCCAGCAGCGAGGACCAGACAGGGATCGGCTCCTACGAGCAGTACTTC | CASSEDQTGIGSYEQYF | few | TRBV5-5 | TRBD1 | TRBJ2-7 | 17
TGTGCCAGTAGTCCACAGAGACAGGGGAGCAATCAGCCCCAGCATTTT | CASSPQRQGSNQPQHF | . | TRBV19 | TRBD1 | TRBJ1-5 | 16
TGTGAAAGCAGTTACTCGATATGGGAAGAGACCCAGTACTTC | CESSYSIWEETQYF | . | TRBV6-2/TRBV6-3 | . | TRBJ2-5 | 14
TGTGCCAGCAGTTTGGATACTTATAGCAATCAGCCCCAGCATTTT | CASSLDTYSNQPQHF | few | TRBV27 | . | TRBJ1-5 | 15
TGTGCCAGCAGTTTTTGGAGGGGGCGCGAGCAGTACTTC | CASSFWRGREQYF | . | TRBV27 | . | TRBJ2-7 | 13
TGTGCCAGCAGCTCTGGAGGGACTTATGGCTACACCTTC | CASSSGGTYGYTF | . | TRBV7-8 | . | TRBJ1-2 | 13
TGTGCCAGCAGTTTTTCGCAGAGGCAGTTCTTC | CASSFSQRQFF | few | TRBV12-3/TRBV12-4 | . | TRBJ2-1 | 11
TGTGCCAGCAGATCCCCCGATACGCAGTATTTT | CASRSPDTQYF | . | TRBV6-6 | . | TRBJ2-3 | 11
TGTGCCAGCAGCTTAGCCGTTACGGGAGAACCGAGTTACACTGAAGCTTTCTTT | CASSLAVTGEPSYTEAFF | . | TRBV11-2 | . | TRBJ1-1 | 18
TGCAGTGCTAGAGATCCCGGGGAAAAACTGTTTTTT | CSARDPGEKLFF | . | TRBV20-1 | . | TRBJ1-4 | 12
TGTGCCAGCAGTTTCCGGGGGGGGGGCGCCAATCAGCCCCAGCATTTT | CASSFRGGGANQPQHF | few | TRBV27 | . | TRBJ1-5 | 16
TGTGCCAGCTCACTCTCGGACAGTATTGCAACTAATGAAAAACTGTTTTTT | CASSLSDSIATNEKLFF | . | TRBV18 | . | TRBJ1-4 | 17
TGTGCCAGCAGGCCCAGGGGTGGGGGGACTCAGCCCCAGCATTTT | CASRPRGGGTQPQHF | . | TRBV2 | . | TRBJ1-5 | 15
TGCGCCAGCAGCCAAGAAAGGATGGGACTAGCGGCTTACGAGCAGTACTTC | CASSQERMGLAAYEQYF | . | TRBV4-1 | TRBD2 | TRBJ2-7 | 17
TGTGCCAGCAGTTTTCCGTCGTCTAGCGGGGGCCGGAATCTCTACGAGCAGTACTTC | CASSFPSSSGGRNLYEQYF | . | TRBV28 | TRBD2 | TRBJ2-7 | 19
TGTGCCAGCAGCACCCCGGGACTAGCGGGGGATCTTCAAGAGACCCAGTACTTC | CASSTPGLAGDLQETQYF | . | TRBV7-2 | TRBD2 | TRBJ2-5 | 18
TGTGCCAGCAGCTTATTCCAGGGACCCTATGGCTACACCTTC | CASSLFQGPYGYTF | . | TRBV11-2 | . | TRBJ1-2 | 14
TGTGCCAGCAGTGAAGGGACAGGGGGCCCTCAGCCCCAGCATTTT | CASSEGTGGPQPQHF | . | TRBV6-1 | TRBD1 | TRBJ1-5 | 15
TGTGCCAGCAGTTACTCGAATGAGCCCGGGGACAGCTCCTACGAGCAGTACTTC | CASSYSNEPGDSSYEQYF | few | TRBV6-2/TRBV6-3 | TRBD1 | TRBJ2-7 | 18
TGTGCCAGCAGTGGGACAACCGGCACCACAGATACGCAGTATTTT | CASSGTTGTTDTQYF | few | TRBV6-1 | . | TRBJ2-3 | 15
TGTGCCAGCAGTTACTTGAGGACAGGGGGAAACACTGAAGCTTTCTTT | CASSYLRTGGNTEAFF | . | TRBV6-6 | TRBD1 | TRBJ1-1 | 16
TGCGCCAGCAGCCAAGCAATCGGGACAGGGATCGAAAAACTGTTTTTT | CASSQAIGTGIEKLFF | few | TRBV4-3 | TRBD1 | TRBJ1-4 | 16
TGTGCCAGCAGCTTACCTGGGACAGGCTACGAGCAGTACTTC | CASSLPGTGYEQYF | . | TRBV7-8 | TRBD1 | TRBJ2-7 | 14
TGTGCCAGCAGCTTCCCGACAGCAAAGGATAATTCACCCCTCCACTTT | CASSFPTAKDNSPLHF | . | TRBV7-9 | . | TRBJ1-6 | 16
TGTGCCAGCAGTTTCGAGGCGGGAGCCGGTTACAATGAGCAGTTCTTC | CASSFEAGAGYNEQFF | few | TRBV6-5 | TRBD2 | TRBJ2-1 | 16
TGTGCCAGCAGCCCGACAGGCGGGGAGCTGTTTTTT | CASSPTGGELFF | . | TRBV11-3 | . | TRBJ2-2 | 12
TGTGCCAGCAGTTACACCCCCGGGGTCGGGCGAGAGACCCAGTACTTC | CASSYTPGVGRETQYF | few | TRBV6-5 | . | TRBJ2-5 | 16
TGCGCCAGCAGCCAAGGTTCTCCGGCCTATGGCTACACCTTC | CASSQGSPAYGYTF | . | TRBV4-1 | . | TRBJ1-2 | 14
TGTGCCAGCAGCGAGACAGGGGGAGAGGGGGATGAGCAGTTCTTC | CASSETGGEGDEQFF | . | TRBV7-2 | TRBD1 | TRBJ2-1 | 15
TGCGCCAGCAGCTCGACAGGGCCCTATGGCTACACCTTC | CASSSTGPYGYTF | . | TRBV5-1 | TRBD1 | TRBJ1-2 | 13
TGTGCCAGCAGCTTAGCATCGGGAAACACTGAAGCTTTCTTT | CASSLASGNTEAFF | . | TRBV7-2 | . | TRBJ1-1 | 14
TGTGCCAGCAGTTACCCCAACACTGAAGCTTTCTTT | CASSYPNTEAFF | few | TRBV6-2/TRBV6-3 | . | TRBJ1-1 | 12
TGTGCCAGCAGTTACCTGACGGTTAGCAATCAGCCCCAGCATTTT | CASSYLTVSNQPQHF | . | TRBV6-2/TRBV6-3 | . | TRBJ1-5 | 15